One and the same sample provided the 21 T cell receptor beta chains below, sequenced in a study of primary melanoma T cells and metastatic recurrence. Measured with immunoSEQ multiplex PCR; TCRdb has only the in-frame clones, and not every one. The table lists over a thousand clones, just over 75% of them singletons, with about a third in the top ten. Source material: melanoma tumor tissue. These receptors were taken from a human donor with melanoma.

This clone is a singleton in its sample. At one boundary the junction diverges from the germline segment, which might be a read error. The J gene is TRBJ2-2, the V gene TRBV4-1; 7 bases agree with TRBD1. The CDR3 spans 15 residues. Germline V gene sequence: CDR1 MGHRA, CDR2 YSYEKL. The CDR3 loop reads CTSSPTGYVTGELFF. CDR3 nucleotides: TGCACCAGCAGCCCGACAGGGTATGTCACCGGGGAGCTGTTTTTT.

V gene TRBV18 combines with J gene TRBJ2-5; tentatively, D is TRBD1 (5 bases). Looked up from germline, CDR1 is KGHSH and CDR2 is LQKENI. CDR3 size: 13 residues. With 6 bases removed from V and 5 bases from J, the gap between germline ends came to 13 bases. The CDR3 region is CASSQGLGETQYF. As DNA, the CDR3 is TGTGCCAGCTCCCAGGGCCTTGGGGAGACCCAGTACTTC.

CDR3 sequence (DNA): TGTGCCAGCTCACTACCGGGACAGGGTGGCTCACCCCTCCACTTT. Its translation: CASSLPGQGGSPLHF. The gene calls are TRBV18 and TRBJ1-6, with 9 bases identical to TRBD1. Germline V lookup: CDR1 KGHSH, CDR2 LQKENI. Trimming at V came to 4 bases and at J to 10 bases, leaving 8 bases not matched to a gene. The CDR3 is 15 amino acids.

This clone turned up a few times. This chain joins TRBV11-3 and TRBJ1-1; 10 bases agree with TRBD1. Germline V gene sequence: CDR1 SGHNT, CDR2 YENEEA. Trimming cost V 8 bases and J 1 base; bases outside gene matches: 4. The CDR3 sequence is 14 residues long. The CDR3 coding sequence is TGTGCCAGCGAGGGGACAGGGGAGAACACTGAAGCTTTCTTT. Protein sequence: CASEGTGENTEAFF.

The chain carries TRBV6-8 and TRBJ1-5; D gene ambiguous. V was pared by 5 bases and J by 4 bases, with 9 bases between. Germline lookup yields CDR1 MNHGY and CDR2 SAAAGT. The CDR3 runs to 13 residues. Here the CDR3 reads CASSPSRNQPQHF. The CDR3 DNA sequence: TGTGCCAGCAGTCCCTCAAGAAATCAGCCCCAGCATTTT.

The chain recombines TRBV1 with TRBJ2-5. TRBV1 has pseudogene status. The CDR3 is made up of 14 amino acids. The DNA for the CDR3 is TGCGCCAGCAGCCAAGCCGGGCAGCAAGAGACCCAGTACTTC. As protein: CASSQAGQQETQYF.

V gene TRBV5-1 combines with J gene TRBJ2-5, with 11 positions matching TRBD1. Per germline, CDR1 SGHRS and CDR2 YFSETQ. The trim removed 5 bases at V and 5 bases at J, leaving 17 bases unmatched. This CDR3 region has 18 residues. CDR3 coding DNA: TGCGCCAGCAGTAAAGGTCTAGGCCGGGACAGGGGGATGGAGACCCAGTACTTC. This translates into CASSKGLGRDRGMETQYF.

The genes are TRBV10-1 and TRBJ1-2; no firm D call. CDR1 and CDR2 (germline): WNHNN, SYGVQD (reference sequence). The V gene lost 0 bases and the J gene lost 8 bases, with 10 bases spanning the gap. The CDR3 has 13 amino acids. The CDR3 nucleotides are TGCGCCAGCAGTGAGTCGCGGGGATACGGCTACACCTTC. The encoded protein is CASSESRGYGYTF.

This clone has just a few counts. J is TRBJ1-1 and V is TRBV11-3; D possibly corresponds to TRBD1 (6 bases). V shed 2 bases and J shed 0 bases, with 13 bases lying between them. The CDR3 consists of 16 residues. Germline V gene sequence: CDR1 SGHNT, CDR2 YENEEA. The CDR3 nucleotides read TGTGCCAGCAGCTTATTAGGGGCAGGGGTGAACACTGAAGCTTTCTTT. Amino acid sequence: CASSLLGAGVNTEAFF.

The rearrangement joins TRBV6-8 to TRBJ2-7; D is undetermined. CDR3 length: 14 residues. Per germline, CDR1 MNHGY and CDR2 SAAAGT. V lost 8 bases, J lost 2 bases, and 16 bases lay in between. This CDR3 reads CASAGLHKPYEQYF. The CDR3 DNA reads TGTGCCAGCGCCGGGCTACACAAGCCCTACGAGCAGTACTTC.

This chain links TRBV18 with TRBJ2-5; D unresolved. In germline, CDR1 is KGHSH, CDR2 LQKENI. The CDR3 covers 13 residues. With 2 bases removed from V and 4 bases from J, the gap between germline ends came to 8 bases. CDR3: CASSPWGRETQYF. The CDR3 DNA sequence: TGTGCCAGCTCACCATGGGGTAGAGAGACCCAGTACTTC.

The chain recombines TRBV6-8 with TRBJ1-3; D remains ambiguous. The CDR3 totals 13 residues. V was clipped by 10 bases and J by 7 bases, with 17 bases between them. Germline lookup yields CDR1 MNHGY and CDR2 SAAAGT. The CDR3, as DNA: TGTGCCATCAAACAGCCCCAGGAGAACACCATATATTTT. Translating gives CAIKQPQENTIYF.

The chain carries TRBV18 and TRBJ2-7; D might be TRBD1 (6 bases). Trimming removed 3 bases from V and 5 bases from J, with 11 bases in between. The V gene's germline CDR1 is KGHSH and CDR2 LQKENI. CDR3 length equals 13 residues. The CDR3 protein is CASSPQGTNEQYF. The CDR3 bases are TGTGCCAGCTCACCTCAGGGGACCAACGAGCAGTACTTC.

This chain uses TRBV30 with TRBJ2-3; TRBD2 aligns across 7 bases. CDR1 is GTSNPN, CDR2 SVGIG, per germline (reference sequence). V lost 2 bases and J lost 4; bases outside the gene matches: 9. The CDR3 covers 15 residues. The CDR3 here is CAWSPAGLAADTQYF. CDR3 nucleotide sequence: TGTGCCTGGAGTCCAGCGGGACTGGCAGCAGATACGCAGTATTTT.

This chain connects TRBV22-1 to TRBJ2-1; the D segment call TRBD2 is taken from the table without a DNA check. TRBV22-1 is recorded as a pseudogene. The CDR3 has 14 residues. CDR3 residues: CASRGGLADNEQFF. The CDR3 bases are TGTGCCAGCAGAGGCGGCCTAGCGGACAATGAGCAGTTCTTC.

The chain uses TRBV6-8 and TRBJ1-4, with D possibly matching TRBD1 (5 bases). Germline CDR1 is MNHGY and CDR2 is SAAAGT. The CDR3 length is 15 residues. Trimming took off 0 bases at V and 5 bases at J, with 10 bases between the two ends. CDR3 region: CASSYSTGRNEKLFF. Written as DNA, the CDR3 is TGTGCCAGCAGTTACTCGACGGGGCGGAATGAAAAACTGTTTTTT.

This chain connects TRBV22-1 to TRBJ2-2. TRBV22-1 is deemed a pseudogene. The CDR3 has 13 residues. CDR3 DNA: TGTGCCAGCAGGACCTTCTTCACCGGGGAGCTGTTTTTT. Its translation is CASRTFFTGELFF.

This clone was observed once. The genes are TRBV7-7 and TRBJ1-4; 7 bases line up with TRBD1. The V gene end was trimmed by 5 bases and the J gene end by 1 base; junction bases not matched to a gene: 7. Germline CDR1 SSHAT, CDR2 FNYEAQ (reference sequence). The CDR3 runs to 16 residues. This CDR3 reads CASSNLDRRTNEKLFF. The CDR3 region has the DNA TGTGCCAGCAGCAATCTGGACAGGAGAACTAATGAAAAACTGTTTTTT.

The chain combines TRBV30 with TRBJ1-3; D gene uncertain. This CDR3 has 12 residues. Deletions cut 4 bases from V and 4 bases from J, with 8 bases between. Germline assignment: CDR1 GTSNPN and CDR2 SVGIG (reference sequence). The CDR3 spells CAWKALGNTIYF. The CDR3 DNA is TGTGCCTGGAAGGCGTTAGGAAACACCATATATTTT. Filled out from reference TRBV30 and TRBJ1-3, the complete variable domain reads SQTIHQWPATLVQPVGSPLSLECTVEGTSNPNLYWYRQAAGRGLQLLFYSVGIGQISSEVPQNLSASRPQDRQFILSSKKLLLSDSGFYLCAWKALGNTIYFGEGSWLTVV.

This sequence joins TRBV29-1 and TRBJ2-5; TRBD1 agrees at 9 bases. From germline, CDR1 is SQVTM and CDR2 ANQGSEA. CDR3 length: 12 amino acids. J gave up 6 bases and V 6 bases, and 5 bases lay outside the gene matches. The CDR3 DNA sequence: TGCAGCGTGGAACAGGGGGCAAAGACCCAGTACTTC. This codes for CSVEQGAKTQYF.

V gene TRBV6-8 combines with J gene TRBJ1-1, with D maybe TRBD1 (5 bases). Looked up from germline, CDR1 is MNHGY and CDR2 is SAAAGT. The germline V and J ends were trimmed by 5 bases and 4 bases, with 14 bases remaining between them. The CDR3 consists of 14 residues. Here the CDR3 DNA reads TGTGCCAGCAGTGACAAGGGGAGGGGCACTGAAGCTTTCTTT. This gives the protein CASSDKGRGTEAFF.